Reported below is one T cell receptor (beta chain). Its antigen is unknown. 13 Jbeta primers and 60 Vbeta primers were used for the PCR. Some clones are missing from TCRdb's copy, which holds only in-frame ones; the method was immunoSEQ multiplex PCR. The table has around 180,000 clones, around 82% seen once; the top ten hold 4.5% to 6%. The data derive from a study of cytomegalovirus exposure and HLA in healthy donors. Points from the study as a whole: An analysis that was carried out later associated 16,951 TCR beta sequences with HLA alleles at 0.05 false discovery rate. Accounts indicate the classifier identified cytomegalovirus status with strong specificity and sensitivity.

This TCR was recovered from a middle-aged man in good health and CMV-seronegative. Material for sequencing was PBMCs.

This CDR3 reads CAWTGQEQAFF. In DNA, the CDR3 is TGTGCCTGGACGGGACAGGAACAAGCTTTCTTT. J is TRBJ1-1 and V is TRBV30, with 8 nucleotides matching TRBD1. This CDR3 contains 11 residues. Germline V lookup: CDR1 GTSNPN, CDR2 SVGIG (reference sequence). The V segment lost 4 bases and the J segment 9 bases; nucleotides outside the gene matches: 4.